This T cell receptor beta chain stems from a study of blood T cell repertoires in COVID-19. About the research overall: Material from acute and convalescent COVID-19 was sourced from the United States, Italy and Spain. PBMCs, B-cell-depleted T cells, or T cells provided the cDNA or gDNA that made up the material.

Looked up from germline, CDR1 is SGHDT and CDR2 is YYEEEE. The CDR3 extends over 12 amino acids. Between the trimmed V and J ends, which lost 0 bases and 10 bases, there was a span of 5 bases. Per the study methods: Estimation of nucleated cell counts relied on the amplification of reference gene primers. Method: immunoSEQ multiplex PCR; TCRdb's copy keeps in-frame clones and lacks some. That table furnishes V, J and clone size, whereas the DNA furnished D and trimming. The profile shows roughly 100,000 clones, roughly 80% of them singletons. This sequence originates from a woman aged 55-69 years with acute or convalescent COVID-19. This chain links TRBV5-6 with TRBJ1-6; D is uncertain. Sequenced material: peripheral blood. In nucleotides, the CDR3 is TGTGCCAGCAGCTTGGACTTCTCACCCCTCCACTTT. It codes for CASSLDFSPLHF.